This T cell receptor (beta chain) was obtained from a study of T cell repertoires in cytomegalovirus infection (dated by TCRdb to about 2019). Concerning the study at large: The peptide stimulations were aimed at well-studied HLA-B-restricted epitopes as well as recently identified HLA-C-restricted CMV epitopes, whose presentation resists viral immunomodulation. Donor HLA type was relevant to the analysis, because carriage of CMV infection together with the matching HLA type was indicated by public TCR beta signatures. The research as a whole found: In both this cohort and an independent cohort of 350 or so donors, the cumulative frequency of public TCR beta family members distinguished carriers of CMV infection plus the relevant HLA type. The ex vivo response was dominated by HLA-C-restricted CMV-specific TCR beta clonotypes, which also provided the single most frequent clonotype in two of eight donors.

From the germline V gene (reference sequence), CDR1 is DFQATT and CDR2 is SNEGSKA. Including cysteine and phenylalanine, the CDR3 has 15 amino acids. Kept here is only the CDR3 DNA, which spans 45 bases and is read in frame from base 1. The junction shows trimming of 0 bases on V and 0 bases on J, plus 11 bases between the germline ends. The treatment or condition label corresponds to: in vitro stimulation with specific CMV peptide epitopes to enrich CMV-specific T cells. This clonotype was observed a handful of times. Its antigen is currently not known. Qualities for individual bases were not recorded, and no much larger clone is one base off. Sequencer: Illumina HiSeq 1500. TCRdb's own reprocessing of the public reads used fastp at Q25 and MiXCR and kept productive beta chains. CDR3 protein duplicates are merged, each entry listing the most common genes and DNA. Within this sample are about 110,000 distinct CDR3 sequences, with 25% to 30% of them counted one time only. 80% to 85% of the sample is taken by the ten largest.

The sequencing used CD8+ T cells from cultured PBMCs, collected from culture after CMV antigen stimulation. The TCR originated in a human donor in good health (CMV status not recorded). Some clones in this sample may be carry-over from other donors' samples. The rearrangement combines TRBV20-1 with TRBJ1-1; TRBD1 might be the D gene, on 5 matching bases. The DNA reads as follows: TGCAGTGCTAGAGATCTTTGGGGCATGAACACTGAAGCTTTCTTT. The resulting protein is CSARDLWGMNTEAFF.